The 21 T cell receptor beta chains below all came from one sample that was sequenced in a study of cytomegalovirus exposure and HLA in healthy donors. Vbeta (60) and Jbeta (13) primers were used in the PCR. Data came from immunoSEQ multiplex PCR; TCRdb stores just in-frame clones and leaves some out. The top ten hold 2.5% to 3.5% of the sample, which has 100,000 or so clones, around 80% seen once. Material for sequencing was PBMCs. The receptors were gathered from a woman aged 35 to 49 in good health and CMV-seronegative.

This chain joins TRBV2 and TRBJ2-2; 10 bases fit TRBD1. This CDR3 contains 15 residues. V trimming: 6 bases; J trimming: 6 bases; junction bases outside the gene matches: 7. From germline, CDR1 is SNHLY and CDR2 FYNNEI. The CDR3 sequence: CASRPDRGRPGELFF. As DNA, the CDR3 is TGTGCCAGCAGGCCCGACAGGGGGCGCCCCGGGGAGCTGTTTTTT.

This clone has just one count. This chain joins TRBV10-3 and TRBJ2-3, with TRBD1 as a possible D gene (6 bases). Looked up from germline, CDR1 is ENHRY and CDR2 is SYGVKD. Trimming took off 2 bases at V and 4 bases at J, with 10 bases between the two ends. The CDR3 sequence is 14 residues long. The DNA of the CDR3 is TGTGCCATCAGTGAGACAGGGTACGCAGATACGCAGTATTTT. Encoded protein: CAISETGYADTQYF.

This sequence joins TRBV2 and TRBJ2-2; 8 positions match TRBD2. The J segment lost 6 bases and the V segment lost 1 base, leaving 4 bases of the junction unmatched. Per the germline V gene, CDR1 is SNHLY and CDR2 is FYNNEI. This CDR3 contains 15 residues. In DNA, the CDR3 is TGTGCCAGCAGTGAAGTTTCGGGAGGGCCCGGGGAGCTGTTTTTT. Translating gives CASSEVSGGPGELFF.

The chain uses TRBV4-3 and TRBJ1-2, with a weak D call TRBD1 (6 bases). V lost 1 base and J lost 6, with 21 bases in between. The CDR3 length is 17 residues. The germline V gene encodes CDR1 LGHNA and CDR2 YSLEER. CDR3 sequence reads: CASSQGVGGGEGNGYTF. DNA of the CDR3: TGCGCCAGCAGCCAAGGGGTCGGTGGGGGCGAGGGAAATGGCTACACCTTC.

This rearrangement joins TRBV6-8 to TRBJ1-2; 9 nucleotides line up with TRBD1. The CDR3 is 14 residues long. Trimming cost V 6 bases and J 0 bases; bases outside gene matches: 2. The V gene's germline CDR1 is MNHGY and CDR2 SAAAGT. CDR3 in amino acids: CASRRQGANYGYTF. DNA of the CDR3: TGTGCCAGCAGACGACAGGGGGCTAACTATGGCTACACCTTC.

This clone was recorded a few times. The chain combines TRBV7-6 with TRBJ2-5; TRBD2 matches at 11 bases. Near its end, the DNA agrees better with TRBJ2-7, so the J call may be wrong. The CDR3 has 15 residues. Germline CDR1 and CDR2: SGHVS and FNYEAQ. The CDR3 loop reads CASSPGTSGSYEQYF. As DNA, the CDR3 is TGTGCCAGCAGCCCCGGGACTAGCGGCTCCTACGAGCAGTACTTC.

The rearrangement uses TRBV5-1 and TRBJ1-2; the match to TRBD1 covers 8 bases. The CDR3 has 15 residues. J gave up 5 bases and V 4 bases, and 10 bases lay outside the gene matches. Germline V gene sequence: CDR1 SGHRS, CDR2 YFSETQ. In DNA, the CDR3 is TGCGCCAGCAGCACCGGCGGCCAGGGGGCGTATGGCTACACCTTC. Amino acid sequence: CASSTGGQGAYGYTF.

The chain joins TRBV5-4 to TRBJ1-1; 7 bases fit TRBD1. Per germline, CDR1 SGHNT and CDR2 YYREEE (reference sequence). The CDR3 has 16 amino acids. The junction had 15 bases not matched to a gene; V was cut back by 6 bases and J by 4 bases. CDR3 loop: CASNAGQDTLGTEAFF. The CDR3, as DNA: TGTGCCAGCAACGCCGGACAGGATACCCTGGGCACTGAAGCTTTCTTT.

Comments on this clone: Germline and junction disagree at one end, which may indicate a read error. This chain connects TRBV9 to TRBJ2-7; D remains unclear. The CDR3 spans 10 residues. Germline CDR1 is SGDLS and CDR2 is YYNGEE. CDR3 bases: TGTGCCAGCAGCGTCTACGAACAGTACTTC. Its protein product is CASSVYEQYF.

V gene TRBV5-6 combines with J gene TRBJ2-1, with 10 bases aligning to TRBD2. The CDR3 consists of 14 residues. Germline trimming cut 0 bases from V and 14 bases from J; bases unmatched to any gene: 8. Per the germline V gene, CDR1 is SGHDT and CDR2 is YYEEEE. CDR3 nucleotides: TGTGCCAGCAGCTTGGACCAGCGGGAGGGCTCTGAGTTCTTC. It encodes CASSLDQREGSEFF.

This chain uses TRBV5-6 with TRBJ1-5, with D uncertain. Looked up from germline, CDR1 is SGHDT and CDR2 is YYEEEE. The CDR3 is made up of 14 amino acids. V lost 3 bases and J lost 1, with 8 bases in between. The CDR3 reads CASSSKRSNQPQHF. Here the CDR3 DNA reads TGTGCCAGCAGCTCTAAACGGAGCAATCAGCCCCAGCATTTT.

This sequence joins TRBV28 and TRBJ2-2, with 15 bases lining up with TRBD2. The CDR3 loop spans 19 amino acids. The J segment lost 0 bases and the V segment lost 6 bases, leaving 8 bases of the junction unmatched. Per germline, CDR1 MDHEN and CDR2 SYDVKM. CDR3 coding DNA: TGTGCCAGCAGCGCCCCGGGACTAGCGGGAGGAGCGAACACCGGGGAGCTGTTTTTT. Amino acid sequence: CASSAPGLAGGANTGELFF. The full variable domain, its missing parts supplied by reference TRBV28 and TRBJ2-2, is DVKVTQSSRYLVKRTGEKVFLECVQDMDHENMFWYRQDPGLGLRLIYFSYDVKMKEKGDIPEGYSVSREKKERFSLILESASTNQTSMYLCASSAPGLAGGANTGELFFGEGSRLTVL.

This clone was found a few times. V and J are TRBV18 and TRBJ1-6; D possibly corresponds to TRBD1 (6 bases). The CDR3 extends over 14 amino acids. The germline V and J ends were trimmed by 3 bases and 8 bases, with 11 bases remaining between them. Germline V gene lookup returns CDR1 KGHSH and CDR2 LQKENI. The CDR3 DNA sequence: TGTGCCAGCTCACCTTCAGGGGCGTATTCACCCCTCCACTTT. This sequence encodes CASSPSGAYSPLHF.

The count of this clone is one. This rearrangement joins TRBV28 to TRBJ1-1, with 7 nucleotides matching TRBD1. J was trimmed by 7 bases and V by 1 base; bases with no gene match: 9. The CDR3 is 15 residues long. Germline CDR1 MDHEN, CDR2 SYDVKM. CDR3 nucleotide sequence: TGTGCCAGCAGTTTATCCCCAGGGGGGCGCATTGAAGCTTTCTTT. Translation gives CASSLSPGGRIEAFF.

The chain combines TRBV28 with TRBJ1-2; tentatively, D is TRBD1 (6 bases). This CDR3 spans 14 amino acids. The V end lost 4 bases, the J end lost 7 bases, and 16 bases lay between the germline ends. Germline CDR1 is MDHEN and CDR2 is SYDVKM. Here the CDR3 DNA reads TGTGCCAGCAGTTCATCGGGACACAAGGGTGGCTACACCTTC. Amino acid sequence: CASSSSGHKGGYTF.

The chain employs TRBV6-5 and TRBJ2-5; 8 positions agree with TRBD1. The J call is in doubt because the DNA end fits TRBJ2-7 better. Germline CDR1 reads MNHEY; CDR2 reads SVGAGI. This CDR3 has 13 amino acids. CDR3 nucleotides: TGTGCCAGCAGTTCGGACAGGGCCTACGAGCAGTACTTC. This encodes CASSSDRAYEQYF.

This sequence joins TRBV4-3 and TRBJ2-1, with D perhaps matching TRBD2 (6 bases). The germline V gene has CDR1 LGHNA and CDR2 YSLEER. Trimming removed 4 bases from V and 4 bases from J, with 11 bases in between. CDR3 size: 14 residues. The CDR3 nucleotides are TGCGCCAGCAGCCCAGGTGGACTATACAATGAGCAGTTCTTC. Amino acid sequence: CASSPGGLYNEQFF.

The rearrangement links TRBV7-9 to TRBJ1-2, with 8 bases aligning to TRBD1. The V gene's germline CDR1 is SEHNR and CDR2 FQNEAQ (reference sequence). The CDR3 runs 15 residues. The V segment lost 1 base and the J segment 5 bases; nucleotides outside the gene matches: 6. For the CDR3, the DNA is TGTGCCAGCAGCTTAGTCCAGGGGGCTCGGTATGGCTACACCTTC. Protein: CASSLVQGARYGYTF.

V is TRBV30 and J is TRBJ1-1, with D perhaps matching TRBD1 (5 bases). The CDR3 is 13 residues long. From germline, CDR1 is GTSNPN and CDR2 SVGIG (reference sequence). V lost 1 base to trimming and J lost 1 base, with 7 bases between them. The CDR3 region is CAWSAQGNTEAFF. In nucleotides, the CDR3 is TGTGCCTGGAGTGCCCAGGGGAACACTGAAGCTTTCTTT.

This chain uses TRBV7-9 with TRBJ2-7, with 7 bases lining up with TRBD1. Germline CDR1 is SEHNR and CDR2 is FQNEAQ (reference sequence). The V and J ends lost 4 bases and 4 bases, in that order; junction bases with no gene match: 4. The CDR3 covers 13 residues. The chain's CDR3 is CASSSGQIYEQYF. In DNA form, the CDR3 reads TGTGCCAGCAGCTCGGGACAGATATACGAGCAGTACTTC.

The chain combines TRBV6-4 with TRBJ1-1, with TRBD1 matching over 8 bases. This CDR3 region has 14 residues. Per germline, CDR1 MRHNA and CDR2 SNTAGT. Unmatched junction bases numbered 7, after V lost 6 bases and J lost 4 bases. The CDR3 loop is CASRKTGEGTEAFF. CDR3 sequence (DNA): TGTGCCAGCAGAAAGACAGGGGAAGGCACTGAAGCTTTCTTT.